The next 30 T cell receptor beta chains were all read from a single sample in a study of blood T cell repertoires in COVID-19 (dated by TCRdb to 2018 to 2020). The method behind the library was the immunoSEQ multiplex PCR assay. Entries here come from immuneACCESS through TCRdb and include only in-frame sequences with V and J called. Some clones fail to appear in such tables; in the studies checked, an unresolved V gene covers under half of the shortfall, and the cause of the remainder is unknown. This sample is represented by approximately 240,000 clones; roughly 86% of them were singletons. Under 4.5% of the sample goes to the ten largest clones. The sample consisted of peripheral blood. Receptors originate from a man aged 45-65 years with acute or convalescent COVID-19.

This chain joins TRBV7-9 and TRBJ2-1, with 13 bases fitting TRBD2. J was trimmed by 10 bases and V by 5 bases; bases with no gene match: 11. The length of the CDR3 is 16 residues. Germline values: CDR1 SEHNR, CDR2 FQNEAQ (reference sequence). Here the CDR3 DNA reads TGTGCCAGCAGCCAACGCGGACTAGCGGGAGAGGGGGAGCAGTTCTTC. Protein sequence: CASSQRGLAGEGEQFF.

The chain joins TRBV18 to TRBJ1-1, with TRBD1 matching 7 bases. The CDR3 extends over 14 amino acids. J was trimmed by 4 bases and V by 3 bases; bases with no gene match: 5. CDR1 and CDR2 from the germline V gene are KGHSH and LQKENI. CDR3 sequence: CASSPGQTGTEAFF. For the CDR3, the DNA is TGTGCCAGCTCACCGGGACAGACGGGCACTGAAGCTTTCTTT.

The CDR3 nucleotides read TGTGCCATCAGAAACAGAGCCGGGACTCACCAAACCGGGGAGCTGTTTTTT. Translation: CAIRNRAGTHQTGELFF. The chain is built from TRBV10-3 and TRBJ2-2; TRBD2 might be the D (6 bases). The ends were cut back, 6 bases at V and 5 bases at J, with 22 bases in the middle. The germline V gene has CDR1 ENHRY and CDR2 SYGVKD. There are 17 residues in the CDR3.

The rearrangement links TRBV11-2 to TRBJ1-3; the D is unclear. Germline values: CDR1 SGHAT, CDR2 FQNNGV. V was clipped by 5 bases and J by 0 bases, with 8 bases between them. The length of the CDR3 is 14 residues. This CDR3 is CASSPGISGNTIYF. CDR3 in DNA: TGTGCCAGCAGCCCCGGGATCTCTGGAAACACCATATATTTT.

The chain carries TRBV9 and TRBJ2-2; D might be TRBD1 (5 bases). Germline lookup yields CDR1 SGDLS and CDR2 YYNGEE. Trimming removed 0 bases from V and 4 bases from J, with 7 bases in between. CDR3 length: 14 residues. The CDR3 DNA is TGTGCCAGCAGCGTAGGTGGGGCCACCGGGGAGCTGTTTTTT. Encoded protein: CASSVGGATGELFF.

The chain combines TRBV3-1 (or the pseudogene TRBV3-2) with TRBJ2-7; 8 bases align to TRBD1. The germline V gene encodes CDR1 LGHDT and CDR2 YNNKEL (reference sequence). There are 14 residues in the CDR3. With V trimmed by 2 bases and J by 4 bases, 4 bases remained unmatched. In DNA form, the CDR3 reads TGTGCCAGCAGCCAACTAGGACAGGGTTACGAGCAGTACTTC. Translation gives CASSQLGQGYEQYF.

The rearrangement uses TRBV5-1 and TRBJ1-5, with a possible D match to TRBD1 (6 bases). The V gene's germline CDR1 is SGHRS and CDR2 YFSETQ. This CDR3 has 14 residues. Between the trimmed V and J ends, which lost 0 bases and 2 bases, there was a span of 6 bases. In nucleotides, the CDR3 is TGCGCCAGCAGCTTGGCAGGGGGCAATCAGCCCCAGCATTTT. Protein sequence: CASSLAGGNQPQHF. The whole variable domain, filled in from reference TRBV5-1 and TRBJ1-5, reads KAGVTQTPRYLIKTRGQQVTLSCSPISGHRSVSWYQQTPGQGLQFLFEYFSETQRNKGNFPGRFSGRQFSNSRSEMNVSTLELGDSALYLCASSLAGGNQPQHFGDGTRLSIL.

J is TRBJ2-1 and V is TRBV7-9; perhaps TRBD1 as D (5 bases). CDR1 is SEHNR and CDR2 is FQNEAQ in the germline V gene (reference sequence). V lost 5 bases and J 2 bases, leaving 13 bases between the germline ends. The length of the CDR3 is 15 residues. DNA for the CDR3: TGTGCCAGCAGCCTCCCAGGGTTTCCCTACAATGAGCAGTTCTTC. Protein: CASSLPGFPYNEQFF.

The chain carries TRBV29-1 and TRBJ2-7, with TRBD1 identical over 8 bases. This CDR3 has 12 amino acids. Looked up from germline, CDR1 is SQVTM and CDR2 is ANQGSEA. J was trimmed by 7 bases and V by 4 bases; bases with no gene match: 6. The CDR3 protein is CSVVQGAREQYF. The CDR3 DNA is TGCAGCGTTGTGCAGGGGGCGCGTGAGCAGTACTTC.

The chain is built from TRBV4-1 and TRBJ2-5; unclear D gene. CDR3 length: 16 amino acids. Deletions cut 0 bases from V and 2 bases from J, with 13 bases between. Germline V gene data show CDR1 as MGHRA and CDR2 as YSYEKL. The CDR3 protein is CASSQDGWRRQETQYF. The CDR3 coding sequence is TGCGCCAGCAGCCAAGATGGTTGGCGGCGACAAGAGACCCAGTACTTC.

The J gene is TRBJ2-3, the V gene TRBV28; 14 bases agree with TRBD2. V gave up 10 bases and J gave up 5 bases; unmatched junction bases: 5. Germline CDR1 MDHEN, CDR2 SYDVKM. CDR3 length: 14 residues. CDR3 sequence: CATLTSGGGDTQYF. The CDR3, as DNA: TGTGCCACCCTGACTAGCGGGGGGGGAGATACGCAGTATTTT. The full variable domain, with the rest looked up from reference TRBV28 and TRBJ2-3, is DVKVTQSSRYLVKRTGEKVFLECVQDMDHENMFWYRQDPGLGLRLIYFSYDVKMKEKGDIPEGYSVSREKKERFSLILESASTNQTSMYLCATLTSGGGDTQYFGPGTRLTVL.

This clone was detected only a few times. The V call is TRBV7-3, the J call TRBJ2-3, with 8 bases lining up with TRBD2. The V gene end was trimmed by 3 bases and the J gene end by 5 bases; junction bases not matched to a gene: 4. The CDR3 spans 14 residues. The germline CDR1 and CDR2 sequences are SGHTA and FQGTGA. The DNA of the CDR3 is TGTGCCAGCAGCTTGAGCGGGAGCCGAGATACGCAGTATTTT. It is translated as CASSLSGSRDTQYF.

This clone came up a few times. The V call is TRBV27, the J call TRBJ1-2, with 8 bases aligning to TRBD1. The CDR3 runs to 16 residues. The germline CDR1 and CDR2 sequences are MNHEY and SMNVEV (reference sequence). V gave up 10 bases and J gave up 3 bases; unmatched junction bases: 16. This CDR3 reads CATLGGRQGSYYGYTF. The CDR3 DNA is TGTGCCACCTTGGGGGGGCGACAGGGGAGTTACTATGGCTACACCTTC.

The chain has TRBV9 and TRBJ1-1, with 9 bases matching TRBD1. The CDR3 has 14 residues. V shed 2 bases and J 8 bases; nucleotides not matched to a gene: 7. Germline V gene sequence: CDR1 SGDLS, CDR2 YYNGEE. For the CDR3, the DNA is TGTGCCAGCAGCGTTGGGACAGGGCACTTCGAAGCTTTCTTT. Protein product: CASSVGTGHFEAFF. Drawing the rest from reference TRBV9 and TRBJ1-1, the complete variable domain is DSGVTQTPKHLITATGQRVTLRCSPRSGDLSVYWYQQSLDQGLQFLIQYYNGEERAKGNILERFSAQQFPDLHSELNLSSLELGDSALYFCASSVGTGHFEAFFGQGTRLTVV.

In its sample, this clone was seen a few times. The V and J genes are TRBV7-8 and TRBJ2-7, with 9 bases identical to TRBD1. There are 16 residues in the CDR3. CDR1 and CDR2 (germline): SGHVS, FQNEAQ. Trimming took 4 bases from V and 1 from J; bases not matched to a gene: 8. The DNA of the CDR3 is TGTGCCAGCAGCTCCTCGACCGGGACAGGGTCCTACGAGCAGTACTTC. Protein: CASSSSTGTGSYEQYF.

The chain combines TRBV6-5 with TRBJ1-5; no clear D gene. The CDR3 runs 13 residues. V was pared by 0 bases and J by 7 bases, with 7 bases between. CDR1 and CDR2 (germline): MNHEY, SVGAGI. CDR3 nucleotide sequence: TGTGCCAGCAGTTACTCGAGGTCCCAGCCCCAGCATTTT. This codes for CASSYSRSQPQHF.

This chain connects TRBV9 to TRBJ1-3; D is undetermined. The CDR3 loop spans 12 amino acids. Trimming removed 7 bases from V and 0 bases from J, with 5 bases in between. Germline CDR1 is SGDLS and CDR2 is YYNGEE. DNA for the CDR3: TGTGCCAGCGGCCTCTCTGGAAACACCATATATTTT. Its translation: CASGLSGNTIYF.

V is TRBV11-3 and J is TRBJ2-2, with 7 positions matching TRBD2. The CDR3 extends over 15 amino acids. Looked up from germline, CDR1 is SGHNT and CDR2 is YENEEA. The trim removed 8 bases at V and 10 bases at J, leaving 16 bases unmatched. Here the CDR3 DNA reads TGTGCCAGCCGTCGAACCCTCGCGGGAGCTGAGGAGCTGTTTTTT. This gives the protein CASRRTLAGAEELFF.

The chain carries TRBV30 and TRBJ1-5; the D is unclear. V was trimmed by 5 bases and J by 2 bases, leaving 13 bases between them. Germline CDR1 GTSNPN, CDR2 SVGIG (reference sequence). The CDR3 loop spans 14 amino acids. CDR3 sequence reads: CAWQPWGGNQPQHF. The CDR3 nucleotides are TGTGCCTGGCAACCTTGGGGAGGCAATCAGCCCCAGCATTTT.

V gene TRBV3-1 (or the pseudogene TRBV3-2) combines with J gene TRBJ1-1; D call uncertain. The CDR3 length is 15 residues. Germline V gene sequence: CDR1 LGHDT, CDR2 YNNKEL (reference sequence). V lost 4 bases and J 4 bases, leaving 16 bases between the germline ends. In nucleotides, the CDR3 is TGTGCCAGCAGCCCCAAGATATTCGGAGGCACTGAAGCTTTCTTT. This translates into CASSPKIFGGTEAFF.

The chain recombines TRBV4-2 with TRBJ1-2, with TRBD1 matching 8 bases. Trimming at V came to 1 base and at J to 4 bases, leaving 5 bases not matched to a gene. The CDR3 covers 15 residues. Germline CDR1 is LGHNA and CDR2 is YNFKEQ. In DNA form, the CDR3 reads TGTGCCAGCAGCCAAGGCCAGGGGGCTATCTATGGCTACACCTTC. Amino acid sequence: CASSQGQGAIYGYTF.

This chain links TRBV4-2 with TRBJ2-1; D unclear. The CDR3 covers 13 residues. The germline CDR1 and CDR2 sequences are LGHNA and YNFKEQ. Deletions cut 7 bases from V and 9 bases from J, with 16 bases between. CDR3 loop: CASTLNRGTEQFF. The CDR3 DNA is TGTGCCAGCACTCTCAATCGCGGCACTGAGCAGTTCTTC.

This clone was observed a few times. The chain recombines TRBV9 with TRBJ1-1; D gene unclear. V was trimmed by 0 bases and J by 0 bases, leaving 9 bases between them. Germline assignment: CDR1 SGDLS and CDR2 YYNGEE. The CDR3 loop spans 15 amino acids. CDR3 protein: CASSVGVALNTEAFF. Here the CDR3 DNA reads TGTGCCAGCAGCGTAGGAGTCGCCCTGAACACTGAAGCTTTCTTT. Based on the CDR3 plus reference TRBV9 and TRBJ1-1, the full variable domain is DSGVTQTPKHLITATGQRVTLRCSPRSGDLSVYWYQQSLDQGLQFLIQYYNGEERAKGNILERFSAQQFPDLHSELNLSSLELGDSALYFCASSVGVALNTEAFFGQGTRLTVV.

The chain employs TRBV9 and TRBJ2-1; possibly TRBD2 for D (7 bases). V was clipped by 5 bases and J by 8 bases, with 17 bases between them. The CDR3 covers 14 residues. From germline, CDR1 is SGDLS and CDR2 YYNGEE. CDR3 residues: CASSAWGGPDEQFF. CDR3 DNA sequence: TGTGCCAGCAGTGCCTGGGGGGGGCCGGATGAGCAGTTCTTC.

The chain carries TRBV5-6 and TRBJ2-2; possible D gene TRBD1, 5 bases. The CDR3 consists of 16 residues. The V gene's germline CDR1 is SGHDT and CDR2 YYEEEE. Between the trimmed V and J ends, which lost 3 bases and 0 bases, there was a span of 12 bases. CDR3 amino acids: CASSSRQTANTGELFF. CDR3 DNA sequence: TGTGCCAGCAGCTCCCGACAGACGGCGAACACCGGGGAGCTGTTTTTT.

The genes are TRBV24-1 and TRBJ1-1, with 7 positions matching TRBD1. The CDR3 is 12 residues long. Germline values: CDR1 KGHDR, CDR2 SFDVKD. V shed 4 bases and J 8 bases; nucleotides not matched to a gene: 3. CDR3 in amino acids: CATSDRDREAFF. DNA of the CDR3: TGTGCCACCAGTGACCGGGACAGAGAAGCTTTCTTT.

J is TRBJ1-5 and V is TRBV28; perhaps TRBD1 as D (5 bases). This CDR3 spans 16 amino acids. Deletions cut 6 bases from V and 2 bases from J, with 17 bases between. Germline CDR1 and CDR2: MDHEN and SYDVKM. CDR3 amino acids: CASSRYTGEGNQPQHF. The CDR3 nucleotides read TGTGCCAGCAGCCGATACACGGGGGAAGGCAATCAGCCCCAGCATTTT.

The CDR3 region is CSVDGVESRYGYTF. The CDR3, as DNA: TGCAGCGTTGATGGCGTTGAGTCGAGGTATGGCTACACCTTC. This chain uses TRBV29-1 with TRBJ1-2, with D unresolved. Germline CDR1 is SQVTM and CDR2 is ANQGSEA. V lost 3 bases and J 5 bases, leaving 16 bases between the germline ends. The CDR3 runs 14 residues.

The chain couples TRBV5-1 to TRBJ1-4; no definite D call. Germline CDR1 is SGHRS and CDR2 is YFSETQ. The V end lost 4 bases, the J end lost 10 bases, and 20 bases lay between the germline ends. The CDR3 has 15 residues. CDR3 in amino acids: CASSPDGQRYGKLFF. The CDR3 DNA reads TGCGCCAGCAGCCCGGACGGGCAGCGGTATGGAAAACTGTTTTTT.

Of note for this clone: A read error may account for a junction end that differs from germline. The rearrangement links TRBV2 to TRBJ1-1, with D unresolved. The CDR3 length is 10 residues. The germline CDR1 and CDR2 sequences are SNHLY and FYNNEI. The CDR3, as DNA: TGTGCCAGCAGGGAAGCCGGAGCTTTCTTT. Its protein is CASREAGAFF. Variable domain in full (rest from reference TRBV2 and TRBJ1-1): EPEVTQTPSHQVTQMGQEVILRCVPISNHLYFYWYRQILGQKVEFLVSFYNNEISEKSEIFDDQFSVERPDGSNFTLKIRSTKLEDSAMYFCASREAGAFFGQGTRLTVV.